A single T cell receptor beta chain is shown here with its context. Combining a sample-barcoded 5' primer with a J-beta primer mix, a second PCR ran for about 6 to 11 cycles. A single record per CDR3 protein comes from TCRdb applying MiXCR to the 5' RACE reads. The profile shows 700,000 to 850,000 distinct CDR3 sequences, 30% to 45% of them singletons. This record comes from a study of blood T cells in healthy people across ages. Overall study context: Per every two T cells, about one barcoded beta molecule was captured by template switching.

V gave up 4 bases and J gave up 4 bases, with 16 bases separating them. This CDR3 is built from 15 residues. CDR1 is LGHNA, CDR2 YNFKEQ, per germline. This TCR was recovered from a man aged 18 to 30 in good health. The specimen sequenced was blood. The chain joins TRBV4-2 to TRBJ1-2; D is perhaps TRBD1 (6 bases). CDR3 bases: TGTGCCAGCAGCCCCTCCCGAGGACAGACCTATGGCTACACCTTC. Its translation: CASSPSRGQTYGYTF.